The T cell receptor (beta chain) described here comes from a study of identifying expanded T cells in peripheral blood. The method was immunoSEQ multiplex PCR; TCRdb's version includes in-frame clones alone and lacks a portion of them. The sample lists 85,000 to 100,000 clones; approximately 89% were seen once. Healthy donors had no documented immune events, such as infections, while sampled. Details on this clone: Its antigen is currently unknown.

CDR1 is MDHEN, CDR2 SYDVKM, per germline. V was clipped by 5 bases and J by 1 base; unmatched bases: 16. The CDR3 has 20 amino acids. General observations from the study: Technical replicates showed 0.9 to 1.5 changed clones; roughly two weeks approximately 16; four weeks 19.

The chain joins TRBV28 to TRBJ2-6, with 8 bases identical to TRBD1. The specimen was blood. The sequence came from a person between 18 and 75 years old in good health. CDR3 nucleotides: TGTGCCAGCAGTCCACCCCCGGGACAGGCCGACCAATCTGGGGCCAACGTCCTGACTTTC. As protein: CASSPPPGQADQSGANVLTF.